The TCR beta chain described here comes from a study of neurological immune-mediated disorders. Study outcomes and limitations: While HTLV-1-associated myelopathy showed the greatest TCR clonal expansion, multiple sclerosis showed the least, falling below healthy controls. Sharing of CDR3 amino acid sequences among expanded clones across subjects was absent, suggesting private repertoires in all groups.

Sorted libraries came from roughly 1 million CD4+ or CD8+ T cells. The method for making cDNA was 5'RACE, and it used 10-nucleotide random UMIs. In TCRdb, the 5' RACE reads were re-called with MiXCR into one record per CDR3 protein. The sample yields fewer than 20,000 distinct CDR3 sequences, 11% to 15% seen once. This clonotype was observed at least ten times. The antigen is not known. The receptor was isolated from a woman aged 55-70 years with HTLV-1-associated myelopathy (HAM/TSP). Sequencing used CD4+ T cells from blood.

The CDR3 region is CSARVGSPETQYF. The CDR3 coding sequence is TGCAGTGCTAGAGTCGGGTCGCCAGAGACCCAGTACTTC. V gene TRBV20-1 combines with J gene TRBJ2-5; D call uncertain. Germline assignment: CDR1 DFQATT and CDR2 SNEGSKA (reference sequence). The CDR3 is 13 residues long. Trimming cost V 1 base and J 4 bases, with 10 bases left between them.